This T cell receptor (beta chain) was recorded in a study of blood T cell repertoires in COVID-19. Study-wide context: Sample material is recorded as cDNA or gDNA derived from T cells, B-cell-depleted T cells, or PBMCs.

The CDR3 has 18 amino acids. V shed 3 bases, J shed 6 bases, and the junction held 12 bases outside the gene matches. Germline CDR1 MGHDK, CDR2 SYGVNS. Libraries were prepared by immunoSEQ multiplex PCR; TCRdb keeps only in-frame clonotypes and omits some of them. The sample holds approximately 150,000 clones, 80% to 90% seen once. The TCR sequence derives from a man younger than 35 with COVID-19, enrolled during active disease. V usage is TRBV25-1 and J usage is TRBJ1-5; 12 bases map to TRBD1. Sequenced sample: peripheral blood. The CDR3 here is CASSDLPPGQGAGQPQHF. The DNA of the CDR3 is TGTGCCAGCAGTGACCTACCCCCGGGACAGGGGGCAGGTCAGCCCCAGCATTTT. Together with reference TRBV25-1 and TRBJ1-5, the CDR3 gives the full variable domain: EADIYQTPRYLVIGTGKKITLECSQTMGHDKMYWYQQDPGMELHLIHYSYGVNSTEKGDLSSESTVSRIRTEHFPLTLESARPSHTSQYLCASSDLPPGQGAGQPQHFGDGTRLSIL.